The rows below give T cell receptor beta chains drawn from one sample of a study of T-cell reconstitution after alpha-beta-depleted transplantation in children. Using its own MiXCR run on the PCR reads, TCRdb lists one record per CDR3 protein. This table has 250,000 to 350,000 distinct CDR3 sequences, approximately 9.6% appearing once. The sequencing used PBMCs from the stem cell graft donor, collected from the stem cell graft. Receptors originate from a human donor who donated a stem cell graft to a child with SCID. Each CDR3 is given without its conserved first and last residue.

J: TRBJ2-7
V: TRBV12-3/TRBV12-4
CDR3: ASSPGFGVEQY

J: TRBJ2-7
V: TRBV2
CDR3: ASRDSYEQY

J: TRBJ2-4
V: TRBV12-3/TRBV12-4
CDR3: ASGKTVAKNIQY

J: TRBJ2-1
V: TRBV27
CDR3: ASSLGGDPYNEQF

J: TRBJ1-1
V: TRBV2
CDR3: ASSTGSSEAF

J: TRBJ1-2
V: TRBV3-1
CDR3: ASSQDIDGGRHYGYT

J: TRBJ2-3
V: TRBV5-8
CDR3: ASSLVLRSTDTQY

J: TRBJ2-7
V: TRBV5-1
CDR3: ASSFSGQGALEQY

J: TRBJ2-7
V: TRBV2
CDR3: ASRETGTGLYEQY

J: TRBJ2-5
V: TRBV11-2
CDR3: ASGQGEETQY

J: TRBJ1-5
V: TRBV12-3/TRBV12-4
CDR3: ASSTAGGLNQPQH

J: TRBJ1-2
V: TRBV25-1
CDR3: ASSADGYGYT

J: TRBJ1-5
V: TRBV7-2
CDR3: ASSLERDLRQPQH

J: TRBJ2-7
V: TRBV18
CDR3: ASSPVKRDVSSYEQY

J: TRBJ1-6
V: TRBV5-6
CDR3: ASSYLVGTPLH

J: TRBJ2-5
V: TRBV10-2
CDR3: ASTSGTGATETQY

J: TRBJ2-2
V: TRBV5-1
CDR3: ASSWTGGTGELF

J: TRBJ2-3
V: TRBV14
CDR3: ASSWTSGEMQY

J: TRBJ1-1
V: TRBV20-1
CDR3: SASPIQGRYTEAF

J: TRBJ2-7
V: TRBV27
CDR3: ASSLSQVTYEQY

J: TRBJ2-1
V: TRBV11-2
CDR3: ASSLGGLAYNEQF

J: TRBJ2-2
V: TRBV12-3/TRBV12-4
CDR3: ASNINPGLASTGELF

J: TRBJ1-1
V: TRBV5-1
CDR3: ASSLWGLNTEAF

J: TRBJ1-4
V: TRBV5-1
CDR3: ASTPTGSRDEKLF

J: TRBJ1-1
V: TRBV7-9
CDR3: ASSLATLRPEAF

J: TRBJ2-7
V: TRBV9
CDR3: ASSTRLAGTFYEQY

J: TRBJ2-4
V: TRBV7-2
CDR3: ASSLRRDSQNIQY

J: TRBJ1-4
V: TRBV20-1
CDR3: SALSQGDEKLF

J: TRBJ1-6
V: TRBV5-1
CDR3: ASSNSGFDSPLH

J: TRBJ2-5
V: TRBV5-5
CDR3: ASKQTGGQETQY

J: NA
V: TRBV3-1
CDR3: ASSQPAGTQY

J: TRBJ2-7
V: TRBV7-9
CDR3: ASSPSDRNSSYEQY

J: TRBJ2-7
V: TRBV5-1
CDR3: ASSGGVGTGGPPLSYEQY

J: TRBJ1-4
V: TRBV12-3/TRBV12-4
CDR3: ASSPTQGRGEKLF

J: TRBJ2-2
V: TRBV11-3
CDR3: ASSLLSGELF

J: TRBJ2-1
V: TRBV6-2/TRBV6-3
CDR3: ASKLGQGRDEQF

J: TRBJ1-5
V: TRBV10-2
CDR3: ASSESAQPQH

J: TRBJ2-2
V: TRBV12-3/TRBV12-4
CDR3: ASRGTGIDTGELF

J: TRBJ1-2
V: TRBV5-1
CDR3: ASSSKQGNGYT